Below, 8 T cell receptor beta chains from the same sample are listed, as sequenced in a study of blood T cell repertoires in COVID-19. Assay: immunoSEQ multiplex PCR; the TCRdb copy retains only in-frame clones and omits some. The data hold 72,000 or so clones, with roughly 81% observed a single time. Source material: peripheral blood. Every receptor here comes from a human donor in a cohort sampled during active COVID-19.

J is TRBJ1-1 and V is TRBV28, with TRBD1 as a possible D gene (5 bases). The V end was cut by 5 bases, the J end by 6 bases, with 19 bases between. The CDR3 runs to 15 residues. Germline CDR1 MDHEN, CDR2 SYDVKM. The CDR3 sequence is CASSPNSGAWSEAFF. CDR3 nucleotide sequence: TGTGCCAGCAGTCCCAATAGCGGGGCCTGGTCTGAAGCTTTCTTT.

This chain connects TRBV5-1 to TRBJ2-7, with 9 positions matching TRBD2. Trimming removed 6 bases from V and 0 bases from J; junction bases left unmatched: 4. The CDR3 runs to 14 residues. Germline V gene data show CDR1 as SGHRS and CDR2 as YFSETQ. The CDR3 bases are TGCGCCAGCAAAACTAGCGGGTTCTCCTACGAGCAGTACTTC. Translating gives CASKTSGFSYEQYF.

The V and J genes are TRBV27 and TRBJ2-6; no firm D call. This CDR3 has 16 amino acids. V was shortened by 5 bases and J by 0 bases, with 11 bases between the two germline ends. Germline V gives CDR1 MNHEY, CDR2 SMNVEV (reference sequence). CDR3 region: CASSPRLSSGANVLTF. CDR3 sequence (DNA): TGTGCCAGCAGTCCTAGACTGTCCTCTGGGGCCAACGTCCTGACTTTC.

The gene calls are TRBV27 and TRBJ2-7; D remains ambiguous. Germline V gene lookup returns CDR1 MNHEY and CDR2 SMNVEV (reference sequence). The CDR3 is 13 amino acids. V was clipped by 8 bases and J by 0 bases, with 11 bases between them. CDR3 amino acids: CASSYTASYEQYF. The CDR3 DNA is TGTGCCAGCTCATATACAGCCTCCTACGAGCAGTACTTC.

This clone was observed a handful of times. The rearrangement links TRBV5-6 to TRBJ1-2; unclear D gene. CDR3 size: 14 residues. Trimming left V 0 bases short and J 1 base short, with 7 bases between. Germline V gene lookup returns CDR1 SGHDT and CDR2 YYEEEE. The CDR3 coding sequence is TGTGCCAGCAGCTTGGGGCTTGGTAACTATGGCTACACCTTC. It specifies CASSLGLGNYGYTF.

This chain links TRBV28 with TRBJ1-1; the D is unclear. This CDR3 is built from 13 residues. Germline V lookup: CDR1 MDHEN, CDR2 SYDVKM. Trimming cost V 0 bases and J 3 bases, with 5 bases left between them. This CDR3 is CASSLWGDTEAFF. The CDR3 coding sequence is TGTGCCAGCAGTTTATGGGGCGACACTGAAGCTTTCTTT.

This clone came up a few times. The chain links TRBV2 to TRBJ1-4, with 9 bases lining up with TRBD1. CDR3 length equals 15 residues. The J segment lost 7 bases and the V segment lost 3 bases, leaving 6 bases of the junction unmatched. CDR1 and CDR2 from the germline V gene are SNHLY and FYNNEI. CDR3 bases: TGTGCCAGCAGTGAGACCGGGACAGGGCCTGAAAAACTGTTTTTT. Residues: CASSETGTGPEKLFF.

The sample holds a few counts of this clone. The chain combines TRBV7-9 with TRBJ2-1; TRBD2 aligns across 8 bases. Trimming at V came to 1 base and at J to 2 bases, leaving 4 bases not matched to a gene. Germline V lookup: CDR1 SEHNR, CDR2 FQNEAQ (reference sequence). This CDR3 spans 16 amino acids. The DNA for the CDR3 is TGTGCCAGCAGCTTAGGAGCGGGAGCCCCCTACAATGAGCAGTTCTTC. Protein product: CASSLGAGAPYNEQFF.